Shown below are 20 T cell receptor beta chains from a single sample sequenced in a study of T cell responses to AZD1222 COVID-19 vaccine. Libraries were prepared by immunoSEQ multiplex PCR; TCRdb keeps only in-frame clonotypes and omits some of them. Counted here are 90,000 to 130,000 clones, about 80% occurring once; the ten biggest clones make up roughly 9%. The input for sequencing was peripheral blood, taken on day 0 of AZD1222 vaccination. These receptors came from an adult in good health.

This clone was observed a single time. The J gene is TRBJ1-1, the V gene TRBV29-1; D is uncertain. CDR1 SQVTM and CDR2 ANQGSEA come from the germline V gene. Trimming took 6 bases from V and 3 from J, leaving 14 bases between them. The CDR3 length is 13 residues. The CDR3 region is CSVKTVQYTEAFF. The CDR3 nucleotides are TGCAGCGTCAAAACAGTACAGTACACTGAAGCTTTCTTT.

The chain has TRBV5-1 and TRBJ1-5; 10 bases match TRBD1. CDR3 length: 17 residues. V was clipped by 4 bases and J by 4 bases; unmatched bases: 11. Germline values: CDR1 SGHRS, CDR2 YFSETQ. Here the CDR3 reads CASSPGTGDLKNQPQHF. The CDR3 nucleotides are TGCGCCAGCAGCCCTGGGACAGGGGACCTAAAAAATCAGCCCCAGCATTTT.

The CDR3 sequence is CASSEGQGGEKLFF. The CDR3, as DNA: TGTGCCAGCAGTGAGGGACAGGGCGGTGAAAAACTGTTTTTT. The rearrangement links TRBV6-1 to TRBJ1-4; 9 bases are shared with TRBD1. Trimming removed 3 bases from V and 7 bases from J; junction bases left unmatched: 3. Germline CDR1 and CDR2: MNHNS and SASEGT. The CDR3 has 14 residues.

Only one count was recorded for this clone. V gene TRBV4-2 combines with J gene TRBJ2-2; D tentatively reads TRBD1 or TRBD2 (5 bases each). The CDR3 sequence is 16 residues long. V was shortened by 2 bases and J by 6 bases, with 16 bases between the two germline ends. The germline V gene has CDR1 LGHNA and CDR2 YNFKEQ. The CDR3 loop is CASSQSRDPRAGELFF. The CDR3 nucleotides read TGTGCCAGCAGCCAATCCCGGGACCCCAGGGCCGGGGAGCTGTTTTTT.

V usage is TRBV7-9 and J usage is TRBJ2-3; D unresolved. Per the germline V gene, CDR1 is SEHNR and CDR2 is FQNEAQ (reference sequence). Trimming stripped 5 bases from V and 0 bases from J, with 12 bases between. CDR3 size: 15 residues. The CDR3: CASSTLIPSTDTQYF. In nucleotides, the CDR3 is TGTGCCAGCAGCACCCTTATACCTAGCACAGATACGCAGTATTTT.

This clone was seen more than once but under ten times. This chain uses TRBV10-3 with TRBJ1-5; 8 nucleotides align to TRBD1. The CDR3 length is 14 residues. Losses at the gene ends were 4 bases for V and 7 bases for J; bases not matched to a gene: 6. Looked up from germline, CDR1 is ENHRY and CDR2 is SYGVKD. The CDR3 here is CAISAGQGVQPQHF. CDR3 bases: TGTGCCATCAGTGCAGGACAGGGAGTACAGCCCCAGCATTTT.

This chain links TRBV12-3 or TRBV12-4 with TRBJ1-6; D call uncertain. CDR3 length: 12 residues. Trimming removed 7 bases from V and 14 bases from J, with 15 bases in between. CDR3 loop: CASTATPLALHF. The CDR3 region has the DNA TGTGCCAGCACTGCGACCCCATTGGCCCTCCACTTT.

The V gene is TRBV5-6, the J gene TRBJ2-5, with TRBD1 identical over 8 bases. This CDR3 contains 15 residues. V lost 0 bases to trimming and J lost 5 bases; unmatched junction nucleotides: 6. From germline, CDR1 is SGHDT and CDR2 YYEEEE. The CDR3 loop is CASSLAPGGRETQYF. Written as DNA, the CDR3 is TGTGCCAGCAGCTTGGCCCCAGGGGGCAGGGAGACCCAGTACTTC.

The CDR3 spells CASSEWTGLGYTF. The CDR3 DNA reads as TGTGCCAGCAGTGAATGGACAGGGCTTGGCTACACCTTC. The chain recombines TRBV2 with TRBJ1-2; 8 bases fit TRBD1. In germline, CDR1 is SNHLY, CDR2 FYNNEI. V dropped 2 bases and J dropped 7; count of bases not matched to a gene: 3. CDR3 length equals 13 residues.

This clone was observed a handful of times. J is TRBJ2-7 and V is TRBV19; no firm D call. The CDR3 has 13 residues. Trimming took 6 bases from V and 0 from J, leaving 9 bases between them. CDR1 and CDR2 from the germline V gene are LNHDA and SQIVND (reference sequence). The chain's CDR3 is CASSKVGSYEQYF. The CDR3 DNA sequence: TGTGCCAGTAGCAAGGTCGGCTCCTACGAGCAGTACTTC.

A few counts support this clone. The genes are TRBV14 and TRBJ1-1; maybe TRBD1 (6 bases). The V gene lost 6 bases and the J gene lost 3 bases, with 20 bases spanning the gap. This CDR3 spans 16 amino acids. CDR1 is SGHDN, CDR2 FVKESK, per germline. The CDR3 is CASSPRRVPGDTEAFF. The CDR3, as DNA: TGTGCCAGCAGTCCCCGGCGGGTTCCAGGGGACACTGAAGCTTTCTTT.

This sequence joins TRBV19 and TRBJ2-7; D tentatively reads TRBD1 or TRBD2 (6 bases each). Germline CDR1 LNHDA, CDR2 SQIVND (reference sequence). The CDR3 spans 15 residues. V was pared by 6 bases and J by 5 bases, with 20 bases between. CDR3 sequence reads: CASRARVRGQDEQYF. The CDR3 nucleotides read TGTGCCAGTAGAGCAAGGGTTCGGGGGCAGGACGAGCAGTACTTC. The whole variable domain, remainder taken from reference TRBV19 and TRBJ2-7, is DGGITQSPKYLFRKEGQNVTLSCEQNLNHDAMYWYRQDPGQGLRLIYYSQIVNDFQKGDIAEGYSVSREKKESFPLTVTSAQKNPTAFYLCASRARVRGQDEQYFGPGTRLTVT.

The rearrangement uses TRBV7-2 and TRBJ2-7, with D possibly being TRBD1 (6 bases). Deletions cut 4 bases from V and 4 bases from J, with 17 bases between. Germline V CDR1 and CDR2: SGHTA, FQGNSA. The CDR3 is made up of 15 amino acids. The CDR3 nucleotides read TGTGCCAGCAGCTCCACGGTAGGGGGTTTGTACGAGCAGTACTTC. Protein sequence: CASSSTVGGLYEQYF.

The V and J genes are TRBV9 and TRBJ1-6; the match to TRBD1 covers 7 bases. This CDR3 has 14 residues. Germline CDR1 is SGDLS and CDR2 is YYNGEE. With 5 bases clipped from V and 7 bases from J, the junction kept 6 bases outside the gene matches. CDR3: CASRPGQRNSPLHF. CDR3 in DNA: TGTGCCAGCAGACCGGGACAGAGAAATTCACCCCTCCACTTT.

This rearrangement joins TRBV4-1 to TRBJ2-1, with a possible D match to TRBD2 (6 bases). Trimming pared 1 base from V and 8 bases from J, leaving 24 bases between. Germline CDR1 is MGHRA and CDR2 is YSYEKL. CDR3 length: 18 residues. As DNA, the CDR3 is TGCGCCAGCAGCCAAGGCTCTCAGGCGGGACCCAGAGGCCATGAGCAGTTCTTC. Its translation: CASSQGSQAGPRGHEQFF.

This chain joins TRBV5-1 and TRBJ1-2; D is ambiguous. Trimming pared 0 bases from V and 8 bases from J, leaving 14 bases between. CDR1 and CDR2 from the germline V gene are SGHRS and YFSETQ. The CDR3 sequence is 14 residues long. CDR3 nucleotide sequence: TGCGCCAGCAGCTTGGCCTTTGCCGGGCGGGGCTACACCTTC. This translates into CASSLAFAGRGYTF.

CDR3 sequence (DNA): TGTGCCAGCAGCCAAGATCGGATAGGGAACTACGAGCAGTACTTC. This translates into CASSQDRIGNYEQYF. This rearrangement joins TRBV3-1 (or the pseudogene TRBV3-2) to TRBJ2-7; D unresolved. Germline lookup yields CDR1 LGHDT and CDR2 YNNKEL (reference sequence). V lost 0 bases, J lost 3 bases, and 12 bases lay in between. There are 15 residues in the CDR3.

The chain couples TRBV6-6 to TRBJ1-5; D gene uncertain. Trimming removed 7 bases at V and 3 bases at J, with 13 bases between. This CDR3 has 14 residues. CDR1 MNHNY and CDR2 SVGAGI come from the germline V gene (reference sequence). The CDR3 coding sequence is TGTGCCAGCACTCGGGTGAGCCTCAATCAGCCCCAGCATTTT. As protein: CASTRVSLNQPQHF.

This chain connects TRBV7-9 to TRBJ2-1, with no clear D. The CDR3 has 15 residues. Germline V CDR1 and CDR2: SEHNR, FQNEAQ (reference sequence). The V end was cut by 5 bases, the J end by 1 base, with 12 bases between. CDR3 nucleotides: TGTGCCAGCAGCGTAGTACCTACTTCCTACAATGAGCAGTTCTTC. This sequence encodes CASSVVPTSYNEQFF.

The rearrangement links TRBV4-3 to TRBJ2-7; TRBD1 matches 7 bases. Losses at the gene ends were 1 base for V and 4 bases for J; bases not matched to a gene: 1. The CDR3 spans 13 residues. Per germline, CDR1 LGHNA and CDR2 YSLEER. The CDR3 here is CASSQGTGYEQYF. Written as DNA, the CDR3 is TGCGCCAGCAGCCAAGGGACAGGATACGAGCAGTACTTC.